The T cell receptor (beta chain) described here comes from a study of T cells in localized non-small cell lung cancer. Worth noting for this clone: Antigen specificity is unknown.

Here immunoSEQ multiplex PCR was the method, and the copy in TCRdb shows in-frame clones only, minus some. This repertoire shows more than 45,000 clones, about nine tenths found once; its top ten account for approximately 20%. CDR1 is MNHEY and CDR2 is SMNVEV in the germline V gene (reference sequence). The trim removed 5 bases at V and 6 bases at J, leaving 8 bases unmatched. The CDR3 spans 15 residues. Study-wide findings and caveats: Uninvolved neighboring lung showed the greatest T cell clonality, exceeding tumor.

V is TRBV27 and J is TRBJ1-5; TRBD1 matches 9 bases. The sequence came from a male donor aged 60 or older with stage III squamous cell lung carcinoma. The starting material was peripheral blood, obtained before any cancer treatment. The chain's CDR3 is CASSTTGTGFQPQHF. CDR3 bases: TGTGCCAGCAGTACCACCGGGACAGGGTTTCAGCCCCAGCATTTT.